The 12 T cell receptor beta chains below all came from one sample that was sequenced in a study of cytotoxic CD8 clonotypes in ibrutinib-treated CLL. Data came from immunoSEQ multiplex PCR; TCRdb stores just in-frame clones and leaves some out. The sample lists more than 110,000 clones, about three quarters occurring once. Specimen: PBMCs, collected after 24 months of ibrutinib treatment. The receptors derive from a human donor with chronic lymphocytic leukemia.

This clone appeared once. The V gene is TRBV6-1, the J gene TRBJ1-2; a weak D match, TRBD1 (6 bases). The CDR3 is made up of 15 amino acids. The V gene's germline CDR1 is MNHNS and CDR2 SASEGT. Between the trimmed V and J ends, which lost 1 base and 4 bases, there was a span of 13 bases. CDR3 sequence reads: CASSEGSRGSYGYTF. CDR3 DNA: TGTGCCAGCAGTGAAGGGTCCAGGGGATCCTATGGCTACACCTTC.

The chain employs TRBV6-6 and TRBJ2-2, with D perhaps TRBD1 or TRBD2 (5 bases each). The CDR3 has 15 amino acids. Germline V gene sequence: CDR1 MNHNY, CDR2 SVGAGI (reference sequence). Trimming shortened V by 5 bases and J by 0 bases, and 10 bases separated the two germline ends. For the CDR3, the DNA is TGTGCCAGCAGTCCAGGGACGGCGAACACCGGGGAGCTGTTTTTT. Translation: CASSPGTANTGELFF.

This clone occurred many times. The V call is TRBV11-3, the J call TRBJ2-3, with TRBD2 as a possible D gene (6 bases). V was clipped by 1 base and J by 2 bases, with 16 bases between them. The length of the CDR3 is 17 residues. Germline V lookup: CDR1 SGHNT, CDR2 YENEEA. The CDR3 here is CASSLGRRESPTDTQYF. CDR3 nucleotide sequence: TGTGCCAGCAGCTTAGGTCGTCGGGAGAGCCCCACAGATACGCAGTATTTT.

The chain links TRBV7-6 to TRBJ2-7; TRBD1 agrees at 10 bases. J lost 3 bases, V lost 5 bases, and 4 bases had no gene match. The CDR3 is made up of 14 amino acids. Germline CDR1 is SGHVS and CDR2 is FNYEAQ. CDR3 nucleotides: TGTGCCAGCAGCCGGACAGGGGGTAGCTACGAGCAGTACTTC. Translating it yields CASSRTGGSYEQYF.

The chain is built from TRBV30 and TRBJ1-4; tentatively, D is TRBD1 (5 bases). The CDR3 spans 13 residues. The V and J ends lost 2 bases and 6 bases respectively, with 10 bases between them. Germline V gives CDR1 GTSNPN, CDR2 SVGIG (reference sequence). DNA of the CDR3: TGTGCCTGGAGTCCGGGGGGTCATGAAAAACTGTTTTTT. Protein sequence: CAWSPGGHEKLFF.

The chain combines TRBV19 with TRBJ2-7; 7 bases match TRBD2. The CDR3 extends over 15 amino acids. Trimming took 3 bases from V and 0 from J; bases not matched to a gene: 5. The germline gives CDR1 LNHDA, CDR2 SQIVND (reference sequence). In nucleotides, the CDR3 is TGTGCCAGTAGTATGGCTAGCGGACCCTCCTACGAGCAGTACTTC. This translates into CASSMASGPSYEQYF.

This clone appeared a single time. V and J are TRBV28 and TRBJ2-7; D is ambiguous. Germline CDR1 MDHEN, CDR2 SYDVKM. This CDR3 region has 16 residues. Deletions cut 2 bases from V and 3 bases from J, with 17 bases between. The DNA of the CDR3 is TGTGCCAGCAGTTTAAGCCAATTGAGCCGATACTACGAGCAGTACTTC. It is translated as CASSLSQLSRYYEQYF.

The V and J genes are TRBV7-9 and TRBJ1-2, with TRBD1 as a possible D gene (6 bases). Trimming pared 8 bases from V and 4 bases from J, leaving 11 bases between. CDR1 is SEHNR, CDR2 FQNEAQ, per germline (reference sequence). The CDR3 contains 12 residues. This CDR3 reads CASGTGSYGYTF. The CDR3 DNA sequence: TGTGCCAGCGGCACAGGGTCCTATGGCTACACCTTC. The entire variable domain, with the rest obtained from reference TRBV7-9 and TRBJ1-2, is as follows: DTGVSQNPRHKITKRGQNVTFRCDPISEHNRLYWYRQTLGQGPEFLTYFQNEAQLEKSRLLSDRFSAERPKGSFSTLEIQRTEQGDSAMYLCASGTGSYGYTFGSGTRLTVV.

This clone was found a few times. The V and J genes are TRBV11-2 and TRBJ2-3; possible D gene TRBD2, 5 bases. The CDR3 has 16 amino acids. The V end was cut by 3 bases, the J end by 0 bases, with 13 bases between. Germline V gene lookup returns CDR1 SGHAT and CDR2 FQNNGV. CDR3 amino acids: CASSLGRRESTDTQYF. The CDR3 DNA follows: TGTGCCAGCAGCTTGGGTCGCCGGGAAAGCACAGATACGCAGTATTTT.

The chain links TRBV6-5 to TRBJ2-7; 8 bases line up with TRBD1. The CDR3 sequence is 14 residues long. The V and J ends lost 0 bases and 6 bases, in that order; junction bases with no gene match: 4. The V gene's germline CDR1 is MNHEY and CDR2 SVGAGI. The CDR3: CASSYSTGEAEQYF. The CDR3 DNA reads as TGTGCCAGCAGTTACTCGACAGGGGAGGCCGAGCAGTACTTC.

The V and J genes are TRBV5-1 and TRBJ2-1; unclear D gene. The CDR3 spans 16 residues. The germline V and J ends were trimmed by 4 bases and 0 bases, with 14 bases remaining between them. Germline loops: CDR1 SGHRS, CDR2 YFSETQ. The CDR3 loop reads CASSPEPAPSYNEQFF. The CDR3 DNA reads TGCGCCAGCAGCCCTGAGCCGGCCCCCTCCTACAATGAGCAGTTCTTC.

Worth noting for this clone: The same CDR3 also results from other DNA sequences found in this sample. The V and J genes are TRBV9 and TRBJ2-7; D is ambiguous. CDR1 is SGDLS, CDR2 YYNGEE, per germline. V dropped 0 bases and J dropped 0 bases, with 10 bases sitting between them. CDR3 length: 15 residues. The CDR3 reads CASSVAPLSSYEQYF. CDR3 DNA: TGTGCCAGCAGCGTAGCTCCACTCAGCTCCTACGAGCAGTACTTC.